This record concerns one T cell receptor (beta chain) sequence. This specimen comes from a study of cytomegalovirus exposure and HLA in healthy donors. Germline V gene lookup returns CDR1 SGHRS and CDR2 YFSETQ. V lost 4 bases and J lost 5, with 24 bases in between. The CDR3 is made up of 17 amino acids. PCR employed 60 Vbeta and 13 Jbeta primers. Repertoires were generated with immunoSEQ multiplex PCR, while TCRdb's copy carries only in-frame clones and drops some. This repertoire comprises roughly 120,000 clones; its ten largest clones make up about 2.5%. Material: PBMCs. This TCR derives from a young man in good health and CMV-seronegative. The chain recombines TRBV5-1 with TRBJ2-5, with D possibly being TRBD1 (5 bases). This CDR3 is CASSLGPMTDDGETQYF. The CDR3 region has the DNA TGCGCCAGCAGCCTGGGCCCGATGACAGATGATGGGGAGACCCAGTACTTC.